One sample yielded the 17 T cell receptor beta chains listed below, sequenced in a study of quantifying T cell responses using KT2 cells. Study as a whole: cDNA was made from DNase-treated RNA using alpha and beta constant primers.

A single-stranded UMI oligo with SP2 sequence was ligated to cDNA 3' ends. First-round PCR used about 4 cycles and beta primers RC1.1 and RC1.2 covering TRBC1 and TRBC2. One entry per CDR3 protein, called by TCRdb with MiXCR from the UMI-ligation and nested PCR reads. Among under 35,000 distinct CDR3 sequences, less than 7.5% were seen once, and the ten largest hold less than 20%. The sample consisted of PBMCs spiked with cells of the T cell clone KT2. The source of these receptors is a human donor.

This clonotype has more than one count but fewer than ten. The genes are TRBV6-1 and TRBJ2-3; TRBD1 matches 7 bases. The CDR3 spans 18 residues. Germline lookup yields CDR1 MNHNS and CDR2 SASEGT. After removal of 1 base from V and 1 base from J, the junction contained 11 bases not matched to a gene. CDR3 bases: TGTGCCAGCAGTGAAGAAGTCTTTACAGGGGACGGCACAGATACGCAGTATTTT. Translating gives CASSEEVFTGDGTDTQYF.

The J gene is TRBJ1-5, the V gene TRBV12-3 or TRBV12-4, with D perhaps matching TRBD1 (5 bases). V dropped 3 bases and J dropped 11 bases, with 14 bases sitting between them. The CDR3 runs 13 residues. As DNA, the CDR3 is TGTGCCAGCAGTTTTACGTCCAGGGTGGCCCAGCATTTT. Translated, it gives CASSFTSRVAQHF.

At least ten counts were recorded for this clonotype. The chain links TRBV9 to TRBJ2-7; TRBD2 is a possible D gene (6 bases). CDR1 is SGDLS, CDR2 YYNGEE, per germline. Trimming took off 4 bases at V and 6 bases at J, with 17 bases between the two ends. CDR3 size: 14 residues. The CDR3 DNA follows: TGTGCCAGCAGCCTTGGGACTGAGACGGGCGAGCAGTACTTC. Translation gives CASSLGTETGEQYF.

This clonotype has at least ten counts. J is TRBJ2-1 and V is TRBV29-1; 10 nucleotides agree with TRBD2. This CDR3 has 17 residues. Germline values: CDR1 SQVTM, CDR2 ANQGSEA. V lost 0 bases, J lost 8 bases, and 13 bases stayed unmatched. The CDR3 DNA reads as TGCAGCGTTGAAGACTGGGGGAGCGGGGGGGCCTGGGATGAGCAGTTCTTC. It codes for CSVEDWGSGGAWDEQFF.

This clonotype was recorded a few times. The V call is TRBV7-2, the J call TRBJ2-4, with D possibly TRBD2 on 6 matching bases. V lost 5 bases to trimming and J lost 6 bases, with 14 bases between them. Germline V lookup: CDR1 SGHTA, CDR2 FQGNSA. The CDR3 extends over 14 amino acids. CDR3 residues: CASSPRDSLNIQYF. CDR3 sequence (DNA): TGTGCCAGCAGCCCGAGGGACTCCCTAAACATTCAGTACTTC.

This clonotype was recorded at least ten times. This rearrangement joins TRBV7-9 to TRBJ2-2, with 9 bases that match TRBD2. This CDR3 is built from 18 residues. Germline assignment: CDR1 SEHNR and CDR2 FQNEAQ (reference sequence). The V gene end was trimmed by 1 base and the J gene end by 1 base; junction bases not matched to a gene: 7. DNA for the CDR3: TGTGCCAGCAGCTTAGTTGGATTGCGGGAGGGGAACACCGGGGAGCTGTTTTTT. This codes for CASSLVGLREGNTGELFF.

This clonotype has ten or more counts. The chain links TRBV11-2 to TRBJ1-1; 9 nucleotides match TRBD1. Germline V gene sequence: CDR1 SGHAT, CDR2 FQNNGV. The V and J ends lost 5 bases and 5 bases, in that order; junction bases with no gene match: 6. The CDR3 loop spans 14 amino acids. Here the CDR3 DNA reads TGTGCCAGCAGCCAAGGGACAGGGTGGACTGAAGCTTTCTTT. Protein: CASSQGTGWTEAFF.

The genes are TRBV5-1 and TRBJ2-1; D is possibly TRBD2 (6 bases). In germline, CDR1 is SGHRS, CDR2 YFSETQ. This CDR3 is built from 14 residues. V was cut by 0 bases and J by 6 bases, with 10 bases left in between. The CDR3 protein is CASSLGGLLNEQFF. The CDR3 region has the DNA TGCGCCAGCAGCTTGGGGGGACTCCTCAATGAGCAGTTCTTC.

At least ten counts were recorded for this clonotype. The J gene is TRBJ1-5, the V gene TRBV6-2 or TRBV6-3; the match to TRBD1 covers 8 bases. Germline CDR1 and CDR2: MNHEY and SVGEGT. CDR3 size: 15 residues. J was trimmed by 2 bases and V by 6 bases; bases with no gene match: 6. CDR3 amino acids: CASRETTGGNQPQHF. DNA of the CDR3: TGTGCCAGCAGGGAAACGACAGGGGGCAATCAGCCCCAGCATTTT.

This clonotype counts as medium-sized (0.01 to 0.1%). V is TRBV20-1 and J is TRBJ1-1; the match to TRBD1 covers 10 bases. Germline V gene sequence: CDR1 DFQATT, CDR2 SNEGSKA (reference sequence). This CDR3 has 14 residues. The V segment lost 2 bases and the J segment 3 bases; nucleotides outside the gene matches: 3. CDR3 protein: CSARTGQGDTEAFF. Here the CDR3 DNA reads TGCAGTGCTAGAACAGGACAGGGGGACACTGAAGCTTTCTTT.

This clonotype has just a few counts. The rearrangement links TRBV20-1 to TRBJ1-1; no clear D gene. The CDR3 is 11 residues long. Germline values: CDR1 DFQATT, CDR2 SNEGSKA (reference sequence). V dropped 8 bases and J dropped 6 bases, with 13 bases sitting between them. CDR3 loop: CSYEDGSEAFF. For the CDR3, the DNA is TGCAGTTACGAGGACGGTTCTGAAGCTTTCTTT.

This clonotype showed up many times. This chain joins TRBV6-2 or TRBV6-3 and TRBJ2-7; D call uncertain. Germline V lookup: CDR1 MNHEY, CDR2 SVGEGT. Deletions cut 0 bases from V and 7 bases from J, with 7 bases between. The CDR3 extends over 12 amino acids. The chain's CDR3 is CASSYSRREQYF. Written as DNA, the CDR3 is TGTGCCAGCAGTTACTCACGGAGAGAGCAGTACTTC.

This clonotype has ten or more counts. The chain employs TRBV2 and TRBJ2-1, with TRBD2 matching 8 bases. V was pared by 5 bases and J by 6 bases, with 6 bases of the junction left unmatched. The CDR3 is made up of 14 amino acids. Germline CDR1 is SNHLY and CDR2 is FYNNEI. CDR3 bases: TGTGCCAGCAGTTCGGCGGGAGGCGCCAATGAGCAGTTCTTC. Amino acids: CASSSAGGANEQFF.

In its sample, this clonotype was seen many times. This chain's CDR3 is CASSLIPGQREETQYF. CDR3 in DNA: TGTGCCAGCAGCTTAATTCCGGGACAAAGAGAAGAGACCCAGTACTTC. J is TRBJ2-5 and V is TRBV7-8, with a possible D match to TRBD1 (6 bases). The CDR3 is 16 residues long. Trimming took off 2 bases at V and 3 bases at J, with 16 bases between the two ends. Germline V gives CDR1 SGHVS, CDR2 FQNEAQ.

This clonotype was detected many times. V usage is TRBV30 and J usage is TRBJ2-5, with 12 bases aligning to TRBD2. The germline CDR1 and CDR2 sequences are GTSNPN and SVGIG (reference sequence). V gave up 3 bases and J gave up 2 bases; unmatched junction bases: 4. The CDR3 contains 15 residues. This chain's CDR3 is CAWSKTSGRQETQYF. In DNA, the CDR3 is TGTGCCTGGAGCAAGACTAGCGGGAGACAAGAGACCCAGTACTTC.

The chain has TRBV11-2 and TRBJ1-5; D is ambiguous. This CDR3 has 12 amino acids. The V end lost 2 bases, the J end lost 1 base, and 0 bases lay between the germline ends. Per germline, CDR1 SGHAT and CDR2 FQNNGV. The CDR3: CASSLSNQPQHF. The CDR3 nucleotides are TGTGCCAGCAGCTTAAGCAATCAGCCCCAGCATTTT.

The chain recombines TRBV3-1 with TRBJ2-1, with a tentative D call TRBD2 (5 bases). This CDR3 spans 16 amino acids. With 0 bases removed from V and 8 bases from J, the gap between germline ends came to 17 bases. Germline V lookup: CDR1 LGHDT, CDR2 YNNKEL (reference sequence). Written as DNA, the CDR3 is TGTGCCAGCAGCCAAGATTACGGGCGCGGGTTTGATGAGCAGTTCTTC. Its protein product is CASSQDYGRGFDEQFF.